This T cell receptor beta chain was captured by sequencing in a study of blood T cell repertoires in COVID-19. Per the study methods: Reference gene primer amplification gave nucleated cell count estimates. TCRdb's table, derived via immunoSEQ multiplex PCR, lists solely in-frame clones and lacks some. The V and J calls and clone size come from that table; D and trimming were worked out from the DNA. The sample includes 250,000 to 300,000 clones, roughly 87% seen only once; the top ten take 0.8% to 1%. CDR1 and CDR2 from the germline V gene are SGHTA and FQGTGA. The CDR3 is made up of 15 amino acids. V shed 5 bases and J shed 6 bases, with 17 bases lying between them. Living in about two dozen US areas, the participants were between 18 and 89 years of age. Participants had their cohort set by participant-reported clinical history. What the recovered Cohort 3 donors had was two negative PCRs, clearance, or symptom resolution.

This sequence was found in a woman aged 30 to 39 who had recovered from COVID-19. The specimen was PBMCs or T cells enriched from blood (not recorded which). The chain has TRBV7-3 and TRBJ2-1; TRBD2 is a possible D gene (6 bases). CDR3 loop: CASSRPGEKANEQFF. The CDR3 DNA reads TGTGCCAGCAGCCGACCGGGGGAGAAGGCCAATGAGCAGTTCTTC.